These 5 T cell receptor beta chains came from one sample sequenced in a study of T cells in Graves' hyperthyroidism and ophthalmopathy. TCR beta CDR3 region amplification was performed from RNA transcripts. First-round RT-PCR of the TCR CDR3 relied on the HTBI primer set. TCRdb redid the calling of the multiplex PCR reads with MiXCR, one entry per CDR3 protein. Of 700,000 or so distinct CDR3 sequences listed, 15% to 20% are singletons. The sequencing sample was made of blood. Source of these receptors: a man younger than 35 with Graves' hyperthyroidism.

For the CDR3, the DNA is TGCGCCAGCAGTAGGGCCGGCGCGAAGAATGAAGCTTTCTTT. It encodes CASSRAGAKNEAFF. This chain connects TRBV5-1 to TRBJ1-1; D not resolved. Trimming removed 5 bases from V and 7 bases from J, with 18 bases in between. The CDR3 contains 14 residues. Germline lookup yields CDR1 SGHRS and CDR2 YFSETQ.

This clonotype occurred many times. This sequence joins TRBV7-9 and TRBJ2-3; D perhaps matches TRBD1 (6 bases). Germline CDR1 and CDR2: SEHNR and FQNEAQ (reference sequence). Between the trimmed V and J ends, which lost 5 bases and 1 base, there was a span of 16 bases. This CDR3 has 16 amino acids. This chain's CDR3 is CASSVTWDIGTDTQYF. The CDR3 DNA sequence: TGTGCCAGCAGCGTAACGTGGGACATCGGCACAGATACGCAGTATTTT.

This clonotype was picked up many times. V usage is TRBV2 and J usage is TRBJ2-1; D gene ambiguous. This CDR3 has 14 residues. V gave up 4 bases and J gave up 0 bases, with 7 bases separating them. Germline V CDR1 and CDR2: SNHLY, FYNNEI. The CDR3 coding sequence is TGTGCCAGCAGTGGGGGATACTCCTACAATGAGCAGTTCTTC. This codes for CASSGGYSYNEQFF.

V gene TRBV12-3 or TRBV12-4 combines with J gene TRBJ1-6; 9 nucleotides align to TRBD1. V gave up 3 bases and J gave up 7 bases; unmatched junction bases: 4. This CDR3 spans 15 amino acids. CDR3 region: CASSFGGQGNSPLHF. The CDR3 DNA follows: TGTGCCAGCAGTTTTGGTGGACAGGGGAATTCACCCCTCCACTTT.

In this sample, this clonotype turned up a few times. This chain uses TRBV12-3 or TRBV12-4 with TRBJ2-3; 8 bases are shared with TRBD2. This CDR3 is 15 amino acids long. The V and J ends lost 4 bases and 2 bases, in that order; junction bases with no gene match: 5. This CDR3 is CASSSREGVTDTQYF. CDR3 sequence (DNA): TGTGCCAGCAGTTCCCGGGAGGGTGTCACAGATACGCAGTATTTT.